The T cell receptor beta chain under discussion was sequenced for a study of blood T cell repertoires in COVID-19. For the study at large: Samples of COVID-19 (acute and convalescent) were obtained from the United States, Italy and Spain. PBMCs, B-cell-depleted T cells, or T cells provided the cDNA or gDNA that made up the material.

Per the original data handling: Amplification of reference gene primers provided the estimated nucleated cell counts. Generated by immunoSEQ multiplex PCR, the TCRdb table keeps only in-frame clones and is missing some. V and J calls and clone size are those listed in that table; D and trimming were worked out from the DNA. The sample holds 75,000 to 95,000 clones; over 80% are singletons and the top ten take about a sixth. V shed 7 bases and J 5 bases; nucleotides not matched to a gene: 3. CDR1 is GTSNPN and CDR2 is SVGIG in the germline V gene (reference sequence). The length of the CDR3 is 12 residues.

Sequenced: peripheral blood. The sequence was collected from a man older than 75 with active or convalescent COVID-19. The gene calls are TRBV30 and TRBJ2-2; the match to TRBD2 covers 8 bases. The CDR3 region is CAYPSGTGELFF. The CDR3 region has the DNA TGTGCCTATCCTAGCGGGACCGGGGAGCTGTTTTTT.